This T cell receptor beta chain is drawn from a study of T cells in Graves' hyperthyroidism and ophthalmopathy. Study-level points and caveats: In blood, most of the thyroid clonotypes expanded above 0.001 were also present.

Uncontrolled infection, other autoimmune disease, pregnancy or lactation barred patients from enrollment. This clonotype has at least ten counts. What it binds is unknown. RNA transcripts gave rise to amplified TCR beta CDR3 regions. HTBI primers were the set used in a first-round RT-PCR of the TCR CDR3. In TCRdb, the multiplex PCR reads were re-called with MiXCR into one record per CDR3 protein. The sample has 350,000 to 400,000 distinct CDR3 sequences; around 13% are singletons. This CDR3 has 15 amino acids. The V segment lost 6 bases and the J segment 5 bases; nucleotides outside the gene matches: 7. The germline CDR1 and CDR2 sequences are SNHLY and FYNNEI.

This rearrangement joins TRBV2 to TRBJ2-1; 10 bases agree with TRBD2. What was sequenced was blood. This clonotype was obtained from a woman aged 60-70 years with Graves' hyperthyroidism. The CDR3 reads CASRARTSGDNEQFF. CDR3 sequence (DNA): TGTGCCAGCAGGGCCCGGACTAGCGGTGACAATGAGCAGTTCTTC.